The 5 T cell receptor beta chains presented below share a single source sample, sequenced in a study of beta chain features in type 1 diabetes. Study-level points and caveats: Shorter TCRB CDR3s, moderately but significantly so, marked every one of the four CD4+ subsets in Type 1 diabetes patients.

No antigen has been identified for these receptors. The isolated RNA, all of it, was reverse transcribed, so expressed TCRB transcripts were what got sequenced. Profiling relied on immunoSEQ multiplex PCR, and the TCRdb table lists in-frame clones only, not all of them. The sample lists more than 550,000 clones, 11% to 15% occurring once. Sequencing used naive CD4+ T cells from blood. The source of these receptors is a young man with type 1 diabetes.

This clone was detected a few times. The CDR3 nucleotides read TGTGCCAGCAGCTCTTCGGGGGTCTCGGAGACCCAGTACTTC. Translation gives CASSSSGVSETQYF. The rearrangement links TRBV7-2 to TRBJ2-5, with D perhaps matching TRBD2 (6 bases). CDR1 is SGHTA, CDR2 FQGNSA, per germline. The CDR3 length is 14 residues. Trimming left V 4 bases short and J 5 bases short, with 14 bases between.

This clone was seen a few times. CDR3 region: CATLGGQYNEQFF. As DNA, the CDR3 is TGTGCCACCCTAGGGGGTCAATACAATGAGCAGTTCTTC. The genes are TRBV6-4 and TRBJ2-1; D is possibly TRBD1 (6 bases). The CDR3 has 13 residues. Germline lookup yields CDR1 MRHNA and CDR2 SNTAGT. Trimming took 10 bases from V and 4 from J, leaving 14 bases between them.

The chain is built from TRBV7-2 and TRBJ2-3; 8 positions match TRBD2. The trim removed 2 bases at V and 1 base at J, leaving 8 bases unmatched. CDR1 SGHTA and CDR2 FQGNSA come from the germline V gene. The CDR3 totals 17 residues. CDR3 sequence (DNA): TGTGCCAGCAGCTTAACGTCCAGCGGGAGAGGCACAGATACGCAGTATTTT. It translates to CASSLTSSGRGTDTQYF.

A few counts support this clone. The CDR3 sequence: CAIRSWTTAQGYGYTF. CDR3 coding DNA: TGTGCCATCAGGTCCTGGACCACCGCCCAAGGCTATGGCTACACCTTC. The V gene is TRBV10-3, the J gene TRBJ1-2; D unclear. V gave up 6 bases and J gave up 4 bases, with 21 bases separating them. The CDR3 loop spans 16 amino acids. Germline V gene lookup returns CDR1 ENHRY and CDR2 SYGVKD.

This clone was counted between two and nine times. The V call is TRBV10-3, the J call TRBJ2-7; no firm D call. Germline V gene lookup returns CDR1 ENHRY and CDR2 SYGVKD. Trimming removed 0 bases from V and 1 base from J, with 10 bases in between. The CDR3 contains 15 residues. CDR3 nucleotides: TGTGCCATCAGTGAGTCGACCCAAGCATCCTACGAGCAGTACTTC. Translated, it gives CAISESTQASYEQYF.